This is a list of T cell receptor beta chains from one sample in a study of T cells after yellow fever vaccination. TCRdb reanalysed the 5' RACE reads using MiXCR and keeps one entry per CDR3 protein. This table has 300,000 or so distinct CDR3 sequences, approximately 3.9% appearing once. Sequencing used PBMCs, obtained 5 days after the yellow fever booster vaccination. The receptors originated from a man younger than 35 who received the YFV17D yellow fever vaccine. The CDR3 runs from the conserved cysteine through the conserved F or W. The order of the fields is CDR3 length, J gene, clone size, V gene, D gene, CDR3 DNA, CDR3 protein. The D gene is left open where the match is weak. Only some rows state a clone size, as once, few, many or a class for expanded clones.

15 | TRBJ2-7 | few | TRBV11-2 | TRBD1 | TGTGCCAGCAGCGGCGGGACAGGGGGCCTGGACGAGCAGTACTTC | CASSGGTGGLDEQYF
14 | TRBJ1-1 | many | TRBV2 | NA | TGTGCCAGCAGCGAATATCCGGGAAATCCTGAAGCTTTCTTT | CASSEYPGNPEAFF
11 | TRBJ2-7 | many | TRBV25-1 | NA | TGTGCCAGCAGGGGGTCCTACGAGCAGTACTTC | CASRGSYEQYF
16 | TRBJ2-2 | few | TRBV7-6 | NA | TGTGCCAGCAGCTTAGAAGGGACTCCTCTACCCCGGGAGCTGTTTTTT | CASSLEGTPLPRELFF
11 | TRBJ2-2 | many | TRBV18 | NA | TGTGCCAGCTCAGAAACCGGGGAGCTGTTTTTT | CASSETGELFF
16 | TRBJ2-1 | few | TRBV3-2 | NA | TGTGCCAGCAGCCGCCGCTTGGCGGGGCCTTACAATGAGCAGTTCTTC | CASSRRLAGPYNEQFF
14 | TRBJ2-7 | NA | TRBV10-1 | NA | TGCGCCAGCATATCAAGGGCAAGATGCTACGAGCAGTACTTC | CASISRARCYEQYF
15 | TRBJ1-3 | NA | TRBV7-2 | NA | TGTGCCAGCAGCTTAGGGTGGGGGGCTGGAAACACCATATATTTT | CASSLGWGAGNTIYF
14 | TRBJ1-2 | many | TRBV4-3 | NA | TGCGCCAGCAGCCAAGTCACGGGGGACTATGGCTACACCTTC | CASSQVTGDYGYTF
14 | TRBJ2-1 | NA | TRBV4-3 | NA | TGCGCCAGCAGCCAAGATCTTTACAAAGGACTCGCGTTCTTC | CASSQDLYKGLAFF
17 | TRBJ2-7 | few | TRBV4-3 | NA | TGCGCCAGCAGCCAAGATAGGATAGGACTAATTTCCTACGAGCAGTACTTC | CASSQDRIGLISYEQYF
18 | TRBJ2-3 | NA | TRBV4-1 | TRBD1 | TGCGCCAGCAGCCGACGGGAGCGACAGGGGGCGCCCACAGATACGCAGTATTTT | CASSRRERQGAPTDTQYF
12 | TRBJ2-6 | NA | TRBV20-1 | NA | TGCAGTGCCGGCTCTGGGGCCAACGTCCTGACTTTC | CSAGSGANVLTF
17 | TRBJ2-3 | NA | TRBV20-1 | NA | TGCAGTGCTAGAGACAGCAGTCCACAAACCGACACAGATACGCAGTATTTT | CSARDSSPQTDTDTQYF
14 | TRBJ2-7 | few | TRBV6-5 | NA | TGTGCCAGCAGTTACGACTATGAGTACTACGAGCAGTACTTC | CASSYDYEYYEQYF
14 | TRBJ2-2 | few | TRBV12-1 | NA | TGTGCCTGTCCGGGGGAGGAGCGCACCGGGGAGCTGTTTTTT | CACPGEERTGELFF
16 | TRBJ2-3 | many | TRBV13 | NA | TGTGCCAGCAGCTCAACCCTAGCGAGGAGCACAGATACGCAGTATTTT | CASSSTLARSTDTQYF
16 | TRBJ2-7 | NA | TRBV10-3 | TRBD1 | TGTGCCATCAGTGCGGCCGGGACAGGAGGACCCTACGAGCAGTACTTC | CAISAAGTGGPYEQYF